A selection of T cell receptor beta chains follows, all from one sample in a study of T cells after yellow fever vaccination. TCRdb redid the calling of the 5' RACE reads with MiXCR, one entry per CDR3 protein. Of 150,000 to 200,000 distinct CDR3 sequences in the sample, approximately 6.2% were seen once. The sequences come from CD4+ T cells sorted from PBMCs, collected on the day of the first yellow fever vaccination. Receptors originate from a man between 18 and 35 years old who received the YFV17D yellow fever vaccine. Both conserved end residues are part of each CDR3. D genes are given only for firm matches. Rows may omit the clone size; those that give it use once, few, many or a size class.

d_call j_call clone_size v_call cdr3_aa cdr3_nt
- TRBJ2-3 few TRBV5-1 CASSPKNSDTQYF TGCGCCAGCAGCCCGAAAAATTCGGATACGCAGTATTTT
TRBD2 TRBJ2-3 few TRBV28 CASSNGGLAGANGGTDTQYF TGTGCCAGCAGTAACGGAGGACTAGCGGGAGCCAATGGCGGCACAGATACGCAGTATTTT
TRBD2 TRBJ2-5 many TRBV5-1 CASRLTSVQETQYF TGCGCCAGCAGATTGACTAGCGTCCAGGAGACCCAGTACTTC
- TRBJ2-1 few TRBV7-3 CASSSSHLNEQFF TGTGCCAGCAGCTCCTCCCACCTCAATGAGCAGTTCTTC
- TRBJ2-3 - TRBV15 CATSRRIITDTQYF TGTGCCACCAGCAGGAGGATCATCACAGATACGCAGTATTTT
- TRBJ2-1 many TRBV5-1 CASSLPLTYNEQFF TGCGCCAGCAGCTTACCACTCACCTACAATGAGCAGTTCTTC
TRBD1 TRBJ1-1 - TRBV18 CASSPRNRDRAITEAFF TGTGCCAGCTCACCACGGAACCGGGACAGGGCGATAACTGAAGCTTTCTTT
- TRBJ1-2 - TRBV7-2 CASSSSGGGDDYGYTF TGTGCCAGCAGCTCGAGCGGTGGGGGAGACGACTATGGCTACACCTTC
- TRBJ2-7 many TRBV7-6 CASSGGDPPYEQYF TGTGCCAGCTCAGGGGGGGACCCGCCTTACGAGCAGTACTTC
- TRBJ1-2 few TRBV9 CASSAAAYYGYTF TGTGCCAGCAGCGCCGCAGCGTACTATGGCTACACCTTC
TRBD1 TRBJ1-2 - TRBV10-3 CAIRAGQGELADYGYTF TGTGCCATCAGGGCCGGACAGGGGGAATTGGCTGACTATGGCTACACCTTC
- TRBJ1-6 - TRBV28 CASSPEGSPLHF TGTGCCAGCAGTCCGGAGGGTTCACCCCTCCACTTT